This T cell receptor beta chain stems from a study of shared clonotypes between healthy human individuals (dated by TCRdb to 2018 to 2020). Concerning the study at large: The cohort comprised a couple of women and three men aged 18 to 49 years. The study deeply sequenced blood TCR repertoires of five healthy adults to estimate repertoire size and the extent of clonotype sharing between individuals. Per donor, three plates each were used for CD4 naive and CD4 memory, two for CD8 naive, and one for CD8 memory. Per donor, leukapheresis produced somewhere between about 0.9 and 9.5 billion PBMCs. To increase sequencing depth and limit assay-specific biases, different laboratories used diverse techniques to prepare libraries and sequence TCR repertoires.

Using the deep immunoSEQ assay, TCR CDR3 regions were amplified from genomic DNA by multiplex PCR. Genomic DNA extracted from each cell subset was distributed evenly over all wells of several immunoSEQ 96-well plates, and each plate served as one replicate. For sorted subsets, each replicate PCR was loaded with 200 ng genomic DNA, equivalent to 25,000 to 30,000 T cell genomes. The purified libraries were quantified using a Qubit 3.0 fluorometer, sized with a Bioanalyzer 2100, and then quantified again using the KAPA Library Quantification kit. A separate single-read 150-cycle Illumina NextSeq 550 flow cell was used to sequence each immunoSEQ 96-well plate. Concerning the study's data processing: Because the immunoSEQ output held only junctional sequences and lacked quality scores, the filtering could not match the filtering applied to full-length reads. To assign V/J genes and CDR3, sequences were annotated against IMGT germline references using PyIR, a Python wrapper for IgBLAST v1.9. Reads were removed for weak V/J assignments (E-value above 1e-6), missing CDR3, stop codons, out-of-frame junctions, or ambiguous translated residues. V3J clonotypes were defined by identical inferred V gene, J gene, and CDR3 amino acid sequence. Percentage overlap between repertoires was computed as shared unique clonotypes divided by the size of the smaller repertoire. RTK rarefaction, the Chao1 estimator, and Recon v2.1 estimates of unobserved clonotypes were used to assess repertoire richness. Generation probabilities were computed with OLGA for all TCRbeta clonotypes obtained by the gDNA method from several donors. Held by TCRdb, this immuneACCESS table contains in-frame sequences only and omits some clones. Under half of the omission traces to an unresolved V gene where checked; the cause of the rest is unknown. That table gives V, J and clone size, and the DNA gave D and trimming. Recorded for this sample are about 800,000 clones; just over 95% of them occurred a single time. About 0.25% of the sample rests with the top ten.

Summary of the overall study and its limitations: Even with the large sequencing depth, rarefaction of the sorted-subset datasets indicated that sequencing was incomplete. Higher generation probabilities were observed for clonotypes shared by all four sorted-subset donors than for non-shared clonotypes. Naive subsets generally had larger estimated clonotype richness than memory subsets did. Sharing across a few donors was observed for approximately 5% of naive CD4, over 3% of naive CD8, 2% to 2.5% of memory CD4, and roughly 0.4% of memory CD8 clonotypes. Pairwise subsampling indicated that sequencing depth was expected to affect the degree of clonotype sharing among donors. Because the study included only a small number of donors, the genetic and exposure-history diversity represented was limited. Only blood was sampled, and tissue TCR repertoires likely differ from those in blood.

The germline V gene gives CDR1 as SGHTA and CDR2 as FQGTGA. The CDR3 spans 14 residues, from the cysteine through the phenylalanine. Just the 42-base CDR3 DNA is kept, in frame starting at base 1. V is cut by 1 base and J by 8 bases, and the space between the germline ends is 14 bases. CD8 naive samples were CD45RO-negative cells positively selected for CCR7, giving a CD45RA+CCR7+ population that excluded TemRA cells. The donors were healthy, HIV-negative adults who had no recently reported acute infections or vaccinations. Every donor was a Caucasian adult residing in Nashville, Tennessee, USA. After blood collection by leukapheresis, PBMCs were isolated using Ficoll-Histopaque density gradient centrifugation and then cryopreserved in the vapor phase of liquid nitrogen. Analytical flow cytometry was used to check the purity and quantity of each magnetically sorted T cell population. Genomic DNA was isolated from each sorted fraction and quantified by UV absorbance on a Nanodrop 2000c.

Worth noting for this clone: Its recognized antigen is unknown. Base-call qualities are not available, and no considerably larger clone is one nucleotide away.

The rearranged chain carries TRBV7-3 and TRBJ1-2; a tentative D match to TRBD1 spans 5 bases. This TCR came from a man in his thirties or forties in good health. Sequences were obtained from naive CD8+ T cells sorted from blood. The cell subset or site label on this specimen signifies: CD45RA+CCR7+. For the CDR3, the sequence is CASSLNPGHLGYTF. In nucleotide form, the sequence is TGTGCCAGCAGCTTAAACCCCGGACATCTGGGCTACACCTTC.